The 32 T cell receptor beta chains below come from one sample, sequenced in a study of shared clonotypes between healthy human individuals. The naive CD8 population came from CD45RO-negative cells selected for CCR7, without terminally differentiated effector memory CD45RA+ cells. Sequencing was performed with immunoSEQ multiplex PCR; in TCRdb, only in-frame clones are kept and a portion is missing. Of roughly 570,000 clones listed, 95% to 98% are singletons. Source material: naive CD8+ T cells sorted from blood. The source is a man younger than 40 in good health.

The chain is built from TRBV9 and TRBJ2-1; 8 bases are a match to TRBD2. CDR3 length equals 17 residues. Germline V gene data show CDR1 as SGDLS and CDR2 as YYNGEE. Unmatched junction bases numbered 8, after V lost 1 base and J lost 2 bases. CDR3 DNA sequence: TGTGCCAGCAGCGTACTTCCCCAGCGGGAGACCTACAATGAGCAGTTCTTC. Encoded protein: CASSVLPQRETYNEQFF.

The chain carries TRBV18 and TRBJ2-3; D is possibly TRBD1 or TRBD2 (5 bases each). V was pared by 2 bases and J by 5 bases, with 14 bases between. From germline, CDR1 is KGHSH and CDR2 LQKENI. The CDR3 covers 15 residues. CDR3 nucleotide sequence: TGTGCCAGCTCACCAACCGGGGTGAGGGGAGATACGCAGTATTTT. This encodes CASSPTGVRGDTQYF.

V is TRBV4-1 and J is TRBJ2-3; possibly TRBD2 for D (6 bases). V lost 5 bases to trimming and J lost 2 bases, with 20 bases between them. CDR3 length: 17 residues. Looked up from germline, CDR1 is MGHRA and CDR2 is YSYEKL. The CDR3, as DNA: TGCGCCAGCAGCATAAGCCCCCCCGGGGAGGACACAGATACGCAGTATTTT. It is translated as CASSISPPGEDTDTQYF.

The chain joins TRBV9 to TRBJ2-4, with a possible D match to TRBD2 (7 bases). Germline loops: CDR1 SGDLS, CDR2 YYNGEE. The CDR3 spans 16 residues. V was clipped by 2 bases and J by 3 bases, with 15 bases between them. The CDR3 is CASSVALGGGKNIQYF. The DNA for the CDR3 is TGTGCCAGCAGCGTCGCCCTAGGGGGGGGCAAAAACATTCAGTACTTC.

This clone was picked up one time. The genes are TRBV5-1 and TRBJ2-1; 13 positions match TRBD2. Germline CDR1 SGHRS, CDR2 YFSETQ. The CDR3 is 16 residues long. V shed 0 bases, J shed 10 bases, and the junction held 7 bases outside the gene matches. The CDR3 nucleotides read TGCGCCAGCAGCTTGGTCGGGACTAGCGGGACAGGCGAGCAGTTCTTC. Encoded protein: CASSLVGTSGTGEQFF.

CDR3 loop: CASSQVVGAGEQYF. CDR3 nucleotide sequence: TGCGCCAGCAGCCAAGTGGTGGGGGCCGGCGAGCAGTACTTC. The chain employs TRBV4-1 and TRBJ2-7; tentative D call: TRBD1 (6 bases). The CDR3 covers 14 residues. V gave up 1 base and J gave up 6 bases, with 13 bases separating them. Germline V gene lookup returns CDR1 MGHRA and CDR2 YSYEKL.

This rearrangement joins TRBV2 to TRBJ2-7; unclear D gene. The CDR3 contains 17 residues. V dropped 4 bases and J dropped 0 bases, with 19 bases sitting between them. CDR1 SNHLY and CDR2 FYNNEI come from the germline V gene. The CDR3 bases are TGTGCCAGCAGTGTGATTGACCTAACTTGGAGCTCCTACGAGCAGTACTTC. Amino acids: CASSVIDLTWSSYEQYF. Full variable domain (missing parts from reference TRBV2 and TRBJ2-7): EPEVTQTPSHQVTQMGQEVILRCVPISNHLYFYWYRQILGQKVEFLVSFYNNEISEKSEIFDDQFSVERPDGSNFTLKIRSTKLEDSAMYFCASSVIDLTWSSYEQYFGPGTRLTVT.

The gene calls are TRBV7-8 and TRBJ1-5; tentative D call: TRBD1 (5 bases). From germline, CDR1 is SGHVS and CDR2 FQNEAQ. Between the trimmed V and J ends, which lost 1 base and 2 bases, there was a span of 15 bases. The CDR3 spans 17 residues. In DNA, the CDR3 is TGTGCCAGCAGCTTAGGGGCCGGGACGGGGGGCAATCAGCCCCAGCATTTT. Translation: CASSLGAGTGGNQPQHF.

The CDR3 loop reads CASSKLGGSTYNEQFF. The DNA for the CDR3 is TGTGCCAGCAGTAAACTCGGGGGATCGACCTACAATGAGCAGTTCTTC. The chain combines TRBV27 with TRBJ2-1; D is perhaps TRBD2 (6 bases). The CDR3 extends over 16 amino acids. Germline lookup yields CDR1 MNHEY and CDR2 SMNVEV (reference sequence). V lost 5 bases and J lost 2, with 16 bases in between.

This chain links TRBV6-5 with TRBJ2-7; TRBD1 matches at 9 bases. CDR1 and CDR2 (germline): MNHEY, SVGAGI. V was pared by 7 bases and J by 6 bases, with 13 bases of the junction left unmatched. The length of the CDR3 is 15 residues. The CDR3 sequence is CASTLGEGQGFEQYF. The CDR3 DNA sequence: TGTGCCAGCACCCTCGGTGAGGGACAGGGTTTCGAGCAGTACTTC.

DNA for the CDR3: TGTGCCAGCAGTGAATACCCGGGCTTATCCGACGAGCAGTACTTC. It yields the protein CASSEYPGLSDEQYF. The rearrangement joins TRBV6-1 to TRBJ2-7; D uncertain. This CDR3 has 15 amino acids. V was shortened by 2 bases and J by 5 bases, with 16 bases between the two germline ends. Germline V gene lookup returns CDR1 MNHNS and CDR2 SASEGT.

CDR3 loop: CASSFRQGASKADEQYF. The CDR3 DNA reads TGCGCCAGCAGCTTCCGACAGGGGGCTTCCAAAGCGGACGAGCAGTACTTC. The J gene is TRBJ2-7, the V gene TRBV4-1; 10 bases fit TRBD1. With 5 bases clipped from V and 5 bases from J, the junction kept 15 bases outside the gene matches. The CDR3 extends over 17 amino acids. Germline loops: CDR1 MGHRA, CDR2 YSYEKL.

This clone was counted a single time. The V call is TRBV2, the J call TRBJ1-2; no clear D. Germline loops: CDR1 SNHLY, CDR2 FYNNEI. Trimming took off 5 bases at V and 1 base at J, with 14 bases between the two ends. The CDR3 is 15 amino acids. The CDR3 DNA sequence: TGTGCCAGCAGTCTCCCCAACATGGATAACTATGGCTACACCTTC. This translates into CASSLPNMDNYGYTF.

This chain connects TRBV7-9 to TRBJ2-7; 10 nucleotides align to TRBD1. The CDR3 contains 14 residues. J lost 3 bases, V lost 3 bases, and 2 bases had no gene match. Germline CDR1 reads SEHNR; CDR2 reads FQNEAQ (reference sequence). CDR3 nucleotide sequence: TGTGCCAGCAGCTTCGGACAGGGGGGCTACGAGCAGTACTTC. Its translation is CASSFGQGGYEQYF.

This rearrangement joins TRBV6-6 to TRBJ2-7, with 8 bases identical to TRBD1. The CDR3 has 13 residues. Germline CDR1 and CDR2: MNHNY and SVGAGI (reference sequence). Trimming cost V 8 bases and J 3 bases; bases outside gene matches: 6. CDR3 in amino acids: CASAIGQGYEQYF. DNA of the CDR3: TGTGCCAGCGCGATCGGACAGGGCTACGAGCAGTACTTC.

The chain uses TRBV4-3 and TRBJ2-7; weak D call: TRBD1 (5 bases). V lost 4 bases and J 4 bases, leaving 11 bases between the germline ends. The CDR3 covers 13 residues. Germline CDR1 and CDR2: LGHNA and YSLEER. The CDR3 loop reads CASSPSQGYEQYF. The CDR3 DNA is TGCGCCAGCAGCCCCTCCCAGGGATACGAGCAGTACTTC.

V is TRBV6-5 and J is TRBJ2-5; TRBD1 matches at 9 bases. Germline CDR1 reads MNHEY; CDR2 reads SVGAGI. V lost 3 bases to trimming and J lost 4 bases; unmatched junction nucleotides: 6. The CDR3 extends over 15 amino acids. The CDR3, as DNA: TGTGCCAGCAGTTATGGGACAGGGCTCGGAGAGACCCAGTACTTC. It is translated as CASSYGTGLGETQYF.

V usage is TRBV28 and J usage is TRBJ1-3; tentative D call: TRBD1 (6 bases). The V end lost 5 bases, the J end lost 4 bases, and 12 bases lay between the germline ends. This CDR3 has 14 amino acids. CDR1 MDHEN and CDR2 SYDVKM come from the germline V gene. This CDR3 reads CASSLQGTGNTIYF. CDR3 DNA sequence: TGTGCCAGCAGTCTACAGGGAACCGGAAACACCATATATTTT.

The CDR3 DNA reads TGCGCCAGCAGCTTGGACCAGGGAATGAACACTGAAGCTTTCTTT. Translation gives CASSLDQGMNTEAFF. J is TRBJ1-1 and V is TRBV5-1; D is perhaps TRBD1 (5 bases). This CDR3 contains 15 residues. V lost 0 bases and J lost 0, with 9 bases in between. Germline V gives CDR1 SGHRS, CDR2 YFSETQ. Combining the CDR3 with reference TRBV5-1 and TRBJ1-1 gives the whole variable domain KAGVTQTPRYLIKTRGQQVTLSCSPISGHRSVSWYQQTPGQGLQFLFEYFSETQRNKGNFPGRFSGRQFSNSRSEMNVSTLELGDSALYLCASSLDQGMNTEAFFGQGTRLTVV.

This chain connects TRBV2 to TRBJ2-7; the D gene is possibly TRBD1 (6 bases). Germline loops: CDR1 SNHLY, CDR2 FYNNEI. The CDR3 has 15 residues. The ends were cut back, 2 bases at V and 9 bases at J, with 20 bases in the middle. CDR3 in DNA: TGTGCCAGCAGTGAAAGGGACGCGACAGGCACTGGGCAGTACTTC. This encodes CASSERDATGTGQYF.

This sequence joins TRBV12-5 and TRBJ2-1, with a weak D call TRBD2 (6 bases). The V and J ends lost 7 bases and 4 bases respectively, with 11 bases between them. CDR1 is LGHNT and CDR2 is FRNRAP in the germline V gene. The CDR3 runs to 13 residues. The CDR3 here is CASALGTYNEQFF. CDR3 nucleotides: TGTGCTAGTGCCCTCGGGACTTACAATGAGCAGTTCTTC. The full variable domain, completed using reference TRBV12-5 and TRBJ2-1, is DARVTQTPRHKVTEMGQEVTMRCQPILGHNTVFWYRQTMMQGLELLAYFRNRAPLDDSGMPKDRFSAEMPDATLATLKIQPSEPRDSAVYFCASALGTYNEQFFGPGTRLTVL.

The rearrangement joins TRBV15 to TRBJ1-5; D remains ambiguous. V lost 0 bases, J lost 15 bases, and 12 bases lay in between. Germline CDR1 LNHNV, CDR2 YYDKDF (reference sequence). The CDR3 spans 12 residues. Written as DNA, the CDR3 is TGTGCCACCAGCAGAGATTCTGAGGCTCTGCATTTT. Protein: CATSRDSEALHF.

This rearrangement joins TRBV7-9 to TRBJ2-3, with a weak D call TRBD1 (5 bases). V lost 5 bases, J lost 2 bases, and 14 bases lay in between. Per germline, CDR1 SEHNR and CDR2 FQNEAQ (reference sequence). This CDR3 spans 15 amino acids. CDR3 DNA: TGTGCCAGCAGCGCGAGACAGATGGACACAGATACGCAGTATTTT. It translates to CASSARQMDTDTQYF. Complete variable domain (other parts from reference TRBV7-9 and TRBJ2-3): DTGVSQNPRHKITKRGQNVTFRCDPISEHNRLYWYRQTLGQGPEFLTYFQNEAQLEKSRLLSDRFSAERPKGSFSTLEIQRTEQGDSAMYLCASSARQMDTDTQYFGPGTRLTVL.

The chain uses TRBV5-7 and TRBJ2-7; tentatively, D is TRBD2 (6 bases). TRBV5-7 is sorted into the ORF group, with uncertain function. The CDR3 has 14 residues. The V gene lost 4 bases and the J gene lost 2 bases, with 13 bases spanning the gap. The CDR3 DNA follows: TGTGCCAGCAGCCTGTGGGAGGAGACCTACGAGCAGTACTTC. Translation: CASSLWEETYEQYF.

The chain has TRBV7-2 and TRBJ2-3, with D unresolved. Germline V gene sequence: CDR1 SGHTA, CDR2 FQGNSA. Between the trimmed V and J ends, which lost 1 base and 5 bases, there was a span of 7 bases. The CDR3 loop spans 13 amino acids. CDR3 DNA: TGTGCCAGCAGCTTAGTTGCGAAAGATACGCAGTATTTT. This translates into CASSLVAKDTQYF. Full variable domain (missing parts from reference TRBV7-2 and TRBJ2-3): GAGVSQSPSNKVTEKGKDVELRCDPISGHTALYWYRQSLGQGLEFLIYFQGNSAPDKSGLPSDRFSAERTGGSVSTLTIQRTQQEDSAVYLCASSLVAKDTQYFGPGTRLTVL.

The chain carries TRBV29-1 and TRBJ2-7; no clear D gene. V was shortened by 4 bases and J by 5 bases, with 12 bases between the two germline ends. The CDR3 totals 12 residues. Germline V CDR1 and CDR2: SQVTM, ANQGSEA. In DNA form, the CDR3 reads TGCAGCGTTGTTGAGAAGCGACACGAGCAGTACTTC. Protein sequence: CSVVEKRHEQYF.

The rearrangement joins TRBV5-5 to TRBJ2-5; no definite D call. The CDR3 spans 14 residues. Germline V lookup: CDR1 SGHKS, CDR2 YYEKEE (reference sequence). Between the trimmed V and J ends, which lost 2 bases and 1 base, there was a span of 9 bases. This chain's CDR3 is CASSFLVSQETQYF. The CDR3 bases are TGTGCCAGCAGCTTTTTGGTATCCCAAGAGACCCAGTACTTC.

The rearrangement links TRBV6-1 to TRBJ2-7, with D perhaps TRBD1 (6 bases). CDR3 length: 14 amino acids. The germline CDR1 and CDR2 sequences are MNHNS and SASEGT. Trimming stripped 1 base from V and 1 base from J, with 8 bases between. This chain's CDR3 is CASSEGQVSYEQYF. In nucleotides, the CDR3 is TGTGCCAGCAGTGAAGGACAGGTTTCCTACGAGCAGTACTTC.

The chain couples TRBV9 to TRBJ2-6, with D perhaps matching TRBD2 (5 bases). The germline V and J ends were trimmed by 1 base and 6 bases, with 14 bases remaining between them. This CDR3 is 16 amino acids long. CDR1 SGDLS and CDR2 YYNGEE come from the germline V gene. The CDR3 protein is CASSVTGWKAANVLTF. The CDR3 DNA is TGTGCCAGCAGCGTAACGGGATGGAAAGCGGCCAACGTCCTGACTTTC.

This clone showed up just once. V and J are TRBV7-3 and TRBJ2-3; the match to TRBD2 covers 7 bases. V lost 1 base to trimming and J lost 6 bases; unmatched junction nucleotides: 10. Germline assignment: CDR1 SGHTA and CDR2 FQGTGA. The CDR3 consists of 16 residues. This CDR3 is CASSLIRRERRDTQYF. As DNA, the CDR3 is TGTGCCAGCAGCTTAATCCGGCGGGAGCGCCGGGATACGCAGTATTTT.

The chain recombines TRBV15 with TRBJ2-7; 7 bases agree with TRBD1. Germline V gene data show CDR1 as LNHNV and CDR2 as YYDKDF (reference sequence). With 1 base clipped from V and 2 bases from J, the junction kept 5 bases outside the gene matches. The CDR3 has 15 residues. CDR3 bases: TGTGCCACCAGCAGAGGACAGGGCGAGCCCTACGAGCAGTACTTC. Translation gives CATSRGQGEPYEQYF.

This chain joins TRBV7-8 and TRBJ1-4; 8 bases agree with TRBD1. Germline-derived CDR1 and CDR2 are SGHVS and FQNEAQ. There are 15 residues in the CDR3. V dropped 3 bases and J dropped 3; count of bases not matched to a gene: 3. The CDR3 is CASSLTGDSNEKLFF. Here the CDR3 DNA reads TGTGCCAGCAGCTTGACAGGGGACTCTAATGAAAAACTGTTTTTT.